A selection of T cell receptor beta chains follows, all from one sample in a study of OX40 agonist ivuxolimab in advanced cancers. Some clones are missing from TCRdb's copy, which holds only in-frame ones; the method was immunoSEQ multiplex PCR. The sample has tens of thousands of clones, roughly nine tenths seen once; the top ten hold more than 1.5%. Here the sequenced sample was CD4+ or CD8+ T cells sorted from blood, taken in a trial of the OX40 agonist ivuxolimab. The receptors here all came from an adult with an advanced solid tumor such as melanoma, head and neck, liver or kidney cancer. CDR3s include the opening cysteine and the closing phenylalanine or tryptophan. A D gene is named only where the DNA matches it firmly. Expanded clones are given a class, and other clones once, few, many or no size at all.

d_call,clone_size,j_call,v_call,cdr3_nt,cdr3_aa
-,few,TRBJ1-1,TRBV14,TGTGCTGGGCAGGTTGAAGCTTTCTTT,CAGQVEAFF
TRBD2,-,TRBJ2-2,TRBV10-3,TGTGCCATCAGTGTAGGACTAGCGGGAACGAACACCGGGGAGCTGTTTTTT,CAISVGLAGTNTGELFF
TRBD1,-,TRBJ1-6,TRBV5-8,TGTGCCAGCAGCCCCATTCCGGGACAGGGAAATTCACCCCTCCACTTT,CASSPIPGQGNSPLHF
TRBD2,-,TRBJ2-1,TRBV6-1,TGTGCCAGCAGTGAAGCCTTGACTAGCGGGGGCAGGAATGAGCAGTTCTTC,CASSEALTSGGRNEQFF
-,-,TRBJ1-2,TRBV6-1,TGTGCCAGCCTTACAGGGAACTCCTATGGCTACACCTTC,CASLTGNSYGYTF
-,-,TRBJ2-7,TRBV25-1,TGTGCCAGCAGTCTCCCAGGAGCCTACGAGCAGTACTTC,CASSLPGAYEQYF
-,-,TRBJ1-1,TRBV6-1,TGTGCCAGCAGGGTGAACACTGAAGCTTTCTTT,CASRVNTEAFF
-,-,TRBJ2-1,TRBV30,TGTGCCTGGAGTGAGGGAGATGAGCAGTTCTTC,CAWSEGDEQFF
-,few,TRBJ1-5,TRBV18,TGTGCCAGCTCGGACAGCTATAGCAATCAGCCCCAGCATTTT,CASSDSYSNQPQHF
-,-,TRBJ1-5,TRBV19,TGTGCCAGTAGTATAGACCCTAATTTGGCCACCCAGCATTTT,CASSIDPNLATQHF
TRBD2,-,TRBJ2-5,TRBV19,TGTGCCAGTAGTAGAGGGACTAGCGGGCCCCAGTACTTC,CASSRGTSGPQYF
-,-,TRBJ2-7,TRBV5-4,TGTGCCAGCAGCTTGGGTTCCGCGGGCGAGCAGTACTTC,CASSLGSAGEQYF
TRBD1,-,TRBJ1-1,TRBV29-1,TGCAGCGTTGGGCAGGACAGGGGGCCGGGCACTGAAGCTTTCTTT,CSVGQDRGPGTEAFF
TRBD2,-,TRBJ2-5,TRBV18,TGTGCCAGCTCACCACCTTCCACTAGCGGGATCGGAGAGACCCAGTACTTC,CASSPPSTSGIGETQYF
TRBD1,-,TRBJ2-2,TRBV10-1,TGCGCCACCGCCCGGGACAGGGTGACCGGGGAGCTGTTTTTT,CATARDRVTGELFF
-,-,TRBJ1-2,TRBV27,TGTGCCAGCGGAAGACAGGATTTCGGTGGCTACACCTTC,CASGRQDFGGYTF
-,-,TRBJ2-7,TRBV19,TGTGCCAGTAGTATCACCCGGGAAAGCGAGCAGTACTTC,CASSITRESEQYF
TRBD1,-,TRBJ1-1,TRBV5-6,TGTGCCAGCAGCTTGGTGGGACAGTCGAACACTGAAGCTTTCTTT,CASSLVGQSNTEAFF
TRBD1,few,TRBJ1-4,TRBV5-4,TGTGCCAGCAGCCTTACAGGGGCCGGTGAAAAACTGTTTTTT,CASSLTGAGEKLFF
-,-,TRBJ2-5,TRBV2,TGTGCCGGTGGAGGGGCCGGAGAGACCCAGTACTTC,CAGGGAGETQYF
-,-,TRBJ2-1,TRBV25-1,TGTGCCAGCAGTGATACAGGTTACAATGAGCAGTTCTTC,CASSDTGYNEQFF
-,-,TRBJ1-6,TRBV2,TGTGCCAGCAGCGAACCACTAGAAAATTCACCCCTCCACTTT,CASSEPLENSPLHF
-,-,TRBJ2-3,TRBV18,TGTGCCAGCTCCCCCTTGGAGAGTAGCGTCGGAGATACGCAGTATTTT,CASSPLESSVGDTQYF
-,-,TRBJ2-3,TRBV9,TGTGCCAGCAGCGTAGGGGCGCCCGATACGCAGTATTTT,CASSVGAPDTQYF